This T cell receptor beta chain originates from a study of siplizumab effects on memory and regulatory T cells. Study-wide points: Suppressive activity of Tregs proliferating in siplizumab cultures remained unconfirmed.

Some 98,000 TCR templates underwent assay in every sample. The repertoire was sequenced with immunoSEQ multiplex PCR; TCRdb's copy has only in-frame clones and lacks some. In the table there are approximately 90,000 clones, 94% of which are singletons. This CDR3 has 16 residues. Trimming stripped 4 bases from V and 8 bases from J, with 22 bases between. The V gene's germline CDR1 is SEHNR and CDR2 FQNEAQ (reference sequence). About this clone: What it recognizes is unknown.

This clonotype originated in a human donor in good health. The sequenced sample was non-Treg CD4+ T cells sorted from blood. The chain recombines TRBV7-9 with TRBJ2-3; no reliable D call. The chain's CDR3 is CASSSSSILRSGTQYF. CDR3 DNA: TGTGCCAGCAGCTCCTCGAGCATCCTGCGTAGTGGTACGCAGTATTTT.